This TCR beta chain was sequenced for a study of regulatory T cells in long-lasting Graves disease. The CDR3 spans 16 residues. CDR1 is SEHNR and CDR2 is FQNEAQ in the germline V gene (reference sequence). The germline V and J ends were trimmed by 5 bases and 2 bases, with 16 bases remaining between them. Relying on iRepertoire HTBI primers and Arm-PCR of CDR3 regions, the team built TCR beta libraries. Using its own MiXCR run on the multiplex PCR reads, TCRdb lists one record per CDR3 protein. The data hold about 400,000 distinct CDR3 sequences, with about 16% observed a single time. Time point described: newly diagnosed GD, antithyroid drugs for less than 3 months. After RNA was extracted from PBMCs, the TCR library was made from it.

This clonotype was obtained from a female donor with Graves disease. The chain employs TRBV7-9 and TRBJ2-4, with D perhaps assigned TRBD1 or TRBD2 (5 bases each). This specimen was peripheral blood mononuclear cells (PBMCs), taken at new diagnosis, from a patient treated with antithyroid drugs. CDR3 bases: TGTGCCAGCAGCCCAGTGGTGGGGGTACCCAAAAACATTCAGTACTTC. This sequence encodes CASSPVVGVPKNIQYF. Supplemented by reference TRBV7-9 and TRBJ2-4, the full variable domain reads DTGVSQNPRHKITKRGQNVTFRCDPISEHNRLYWYRQTLGQGPEFLTYFQNEAQLEKSRLLSDRFSAERPKGSFSTLEIQRTEQGDSAMYLCASSPVVGVPKNIQYFGAGTRLSVL.